This TCR beta chain was documented in a study of CD8+ T cells in alopecia areata. Study-level information: The share of scalp area affected provided the severity score for treated patients. Overall study findings and caveats: Shared TCR sequences were less clear between patients than in mice, possibly partly from HLA diversity. The link between baseline CD8+ expansion and response remains uncertain with one nonresponder.

RNA, once extracted, was reverse transcribed into cDNA for use as the sequencing template. Profiling relied on immunoSEQ multiplex PCR, and the TCRdb table lists in-frame clones only, not all of them. In the table there are under 300,000 clones, over 45% of which are singletons. Regarding treatment: oral pan-JAK inhibitor, 5-10 mg twice daily. J gave up 5 bases and V 1 base, and 8 bases lay outside the gene matches. This CDR3 is 15 amino acids long. Germline V gene data show CDR1 as GTSNPN and CDR2 as SVGIG (reference sequence). Note on this clone: The antigen is not known.

The sample here was CD4+ T cells sorted from blood, taken around week 52, from a patient treated with tofacitinib. The genes are TRBV30 and TRBJ2-3; 8 bases align to TRBD2. The sequence was obtained from a human donor with alopecia areata. CDR3 nucleotide sequence: TGTGCCTGGAGTGGCGGGGGGCCTGTCGTAGATACGCAGTATTTT. The encoded protein is CAWSGGGPVVDTQYF.